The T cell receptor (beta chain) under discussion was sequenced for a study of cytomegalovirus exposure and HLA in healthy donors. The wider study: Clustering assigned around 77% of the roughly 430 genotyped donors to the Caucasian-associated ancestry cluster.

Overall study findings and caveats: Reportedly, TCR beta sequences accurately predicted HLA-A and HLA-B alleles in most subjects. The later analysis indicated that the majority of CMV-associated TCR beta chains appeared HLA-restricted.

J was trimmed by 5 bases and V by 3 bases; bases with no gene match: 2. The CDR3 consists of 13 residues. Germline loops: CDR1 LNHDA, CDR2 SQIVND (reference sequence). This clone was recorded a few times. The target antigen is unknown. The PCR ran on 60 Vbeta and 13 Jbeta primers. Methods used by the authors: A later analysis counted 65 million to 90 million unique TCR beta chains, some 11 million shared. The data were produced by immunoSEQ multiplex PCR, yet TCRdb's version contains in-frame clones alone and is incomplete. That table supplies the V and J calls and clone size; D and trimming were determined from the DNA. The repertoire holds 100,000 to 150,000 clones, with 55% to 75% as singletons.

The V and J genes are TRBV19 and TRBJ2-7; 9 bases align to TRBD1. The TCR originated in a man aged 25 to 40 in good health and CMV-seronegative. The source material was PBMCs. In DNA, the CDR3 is TGTGCCAGTAGTATCGGGACAGGGAACGAGCAGTACTTC. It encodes CASSIGTGNEQYF.